This entry lists 30 T cell receptor beta chains sequenced from one sample in a study of blood T cell repertoires in COVID-19. Using immunoSEQ multiplex PCR, the repertoire was profiled, and TCRdb retains in-frame clones only, with some absent. The sample contains some 250,000 clones, 88% of which appear only once. Sequencing was carried out using peripheral blood. These receptor sequences come from a woman aged 40 to 49 who had recovered from COVID-19.

The rearrangement joins TRBV15 to TRBJ1-2; D is ambiguous. Looked up from germline, CDR1 is LNHNV and CDR2 is YYDKDF (reference sequence). The V end lost 5 bases, the J end lost 6 bases, and 10 bases lay between the germline ends. The CDR3 sequence is 12 residues long. DNA for the CDR3: TGTGCCACCAGCGCCCGGGGAGATGGCTACACCTTC. This gives the protein CATSARGDGYTF.

CDR3: CASKGAGRREQYF. The DNA for the CDR3 is TGTGCCAGTAAGGGGGCAGGGCGACGGGAGCAGTACTTC. The chain has TRBV19 and TRBJ2-7, with TRBD1 matching over 7 bases. The junction had 10 bases not matched to a gene; V was cut back by 7 bases and J by 7 bases. This CDR3 is 13 amino acids long. The germline V gene encodes CDR1 LNHDA and CDR2 SQIVND (reference sequence).

The rearrangement joins TRBV5-6 to TRBJ2-3; possibly TRBD1 for D (6 bases). The germline V gene encodes CDR1 SGHDT and CDR2 YYEEEE. The CDR3 has 15 residues. Deletions cut 0 bases from V and 8 bases from J, with 16 bases between. CDR3 loop: CASSLEGRGSGTQYF. CDR3 coding DNA: TGTGCCAGCAGCTTGGAGGGCAGGGGCTCTGGTACGCAGTATTTT.

The chain links TRBV7-2 to TRBJ2-3; the match to TRBD1 covers 7 bases. With V trimmed by 1 base and J by 4 bases, 17 bases remained unmatched. The length of the CDR3 is 19 residues. Germline CDR1 reads SGHTA; CDR2 reads FQGNSA. The CDR3 DNA is TGTGCCAGCAGCTTAGTGGGGGCTACCAGGCGAGGGGGCGCAGATACGCAGTATTTT. This codes for CASSLVGATRRGGADTQYF.

The chain uses TRBV5-1 and TRBJ2-1, with 10 nucleotides matching TRBD2. In germline, CDR1 is SGHRS, CDR2 YFSETQ. The junction had 7 bases not matched to a gene; V was cut back by 0 bases and J by 7 bases. The CDR3 is made up of 16 amino acids. This chain's CDR3 is CASSLELASGSNEQFF. DNA of the CDR3: TGCGCCAGCAGCTTGGAGTTGGCTAGCGGGAGTAATGAGCAGTTCTTC.

The chain has TRBV18 and TRBJ1-2; 7 positions match TRBD1. This CDR3 spans 14 amino acids. Germline values: CDR1 KGHSH, CDR2 LQKENI. The V segment lost 5 bases and the J segment 5 bases; nucleotides outside the gene matches: 8. Written as DNA, the CDR3 is TGTGCCAGCTCATTAGGGACAGAGCTTTATGGCTACACCTTC. Protein sequence: CASSLGTELYGYTF. Full variable domain (rest looked up from reference TRBV18 and TRBJ1-2): NAGVMQNPRHLVRRRGQEARLRCSPMKGHSHVYWYRQLPEEGLKFMVYLQKENIIDESGMPKERFSAEFPKEGPSILRIQQVVRGDSAAYFCASSLGTELYGYTFGSGTRLTVV.

The rearrangement joins TRBV7-9 to TRBJ2-7; D gene ambiguous. The CDR3 extends over 13 amino acids. V was cut by 0 bases and J by 3 bases, with 6 bases left in between. Germline CDR1 reads SEHNR; CDR2 reads FQNEAQ (reference sequence). In DNA form, the CDR3 reads TGTGCCAGCAGCTTAGCGGCCAGCTACGAGCAGTACTTC. Translating it yields CASSLAASYEQYF.

In its sample, this clone was seen once. The chain recombines TRBV6-5 with TRBJ2-7, with D maybe TRBD2 (7 bases). The CDR3 is made up of 13 amino acids. V lost 6 bases to trimming and J lost 6 bases, with 15 bases between them. The germline V gene encodes CDR1 MNHEY and CDR2 SVGAGI. In DNA form, the CDR3 reads TGTGCCAGCAGGGAGGGGGGGGTCGGCGAGCAGTACTTC. This translates into CASREGGVGEQYF.

The chain joins TRBV4-1 to TRBJ1-5, with 8 positions matching TRBD1. In germline, CDR1 is MGHRA, CDR2 YSYEKL. The CDR3 sequence is 15 residues long. V gave up 0 bases and J gave up 9 bases; unmatched junction bases: 7. The CDR3 sequence: CASSQDRTGWPPQHF. CDR3 sequence (DNA): TGCGCCAGCAGCCAAGACCGGACAGGGTGGCCGCCCCAGCATTTT.

V usage is TRBV6-5 and J usage is TRBJ1-2; maybe TRBD1 (6 bases). Between the trimmed V and J ends, which lost 5 bases and 14 bases, there was a span of 15 bases. The CDR3 contains 11 residues. Germline V gene data show CDR1 as MNHEY and CDR2 as SVGAGI. The CDR3 region is CASSLGGAQTF. In nucleotides, the CDR3 is TGTGCCAGCAGTCTAGGGGGGGCTCAGACCTTC.

The CDR3 nucleotides read TGTGCCAGCAGCCCTGGAGGCCTAAACACTGAAGCTTTCTTT. This gives the protein CASSPGGLNTEAFF. The J gene is TRBJ1-1, the V gene TRBV5-5; D uncertain. The V and J ends lost 4 bases and 2 bases respectively, with 12 bases between them. This CDR3 is 14 amino acids long. Germline V gives CDR1 SGHKS, CDR2 YYEKEE (reference sequence). Together with reference TRBV5-5 and TRBJ1-1, the CDR3 gives the full variable domain: DAGVTQSPTHLIKTRGQQVTLRCSPISGHKSVSWYQQVLGQGPQFIFQYYEKEERGRGNFPDRFSARQFPNYSSELNVNALLLGDSALYLCASSPGGLNTEAFFGQGTRLTVV.

The chain joins TRBV6-5 to TRBJ1-6; TRBD1 matches at 9 bases. V shed 6 bases and J 10 bases; nucleotides not matched to a gene: 7. Germline assignment: CDR1 MNHEY and CDR2 SVGAGI. The CDR3 has 14 amino acids. The CDR3 DNA follows: TGTGCCAGCAGCACCACAGGGGGCCGGTCACCCCTCCACTTT. Residues: CASSTTGGRSPLHF.

V usage is TRBV7-9 and J usage is TRBJ1-2, with D perhaps TRBD1 (6 bases). The CDR3 consists of 14 residues. Germline CDR1 SEHNR, CDR2 FQNEAQ (reference sequence). Trimming cost V 2 bases and J 6 bases, with 13 bases left between them. The DNA for the CDR3 is TGTGCCAGCAGCTTATTTCAGGGGATAGATGGCTACACCTTC. This encodes CASSLFQGIDGYTF.

The rearrangement joins TRBV19 to TRBJ2-7; TRBD1 matches 8 bases. Germline V gene sequence: CDR1 LNHDA, CDR2 SQIVND (reference sequence). V lost 5 bases, J lost 5 bases, and 5 bases stayed unmatched. This CDR3 region has 13 residues. CDR3 DNA: TGTGCCAGTAGTGCAGGGGGCTTCCACGAGCAGTACTTC. It encodes CASSAGGFHEQYF. The whole variable domain, remainder taken from reference TRBV19 and TRBJ2-7, is DGGITQSPKYLFRKEGQNVTLSCEQNLNHDAMYWYRQDPGQGLRLIYYSQIVNDFQKGDIAEGYSVSREKKESFPLTVTSAQKNPTAFYLCASSAGGFHEQYFGPGTRLTVT.

The chain carries TRBV6-5 and TRBJ2-7; 9 bases are a match to TRBD1. The CDR3 is 13 residues long. Unmatched junction bases numbered 5, after V lost 6 bases and J lost 5 bases. Germline lookup yields CDR1 MNHEY and CDR2 SVGAGI. In nucleotides, the CDR3 is TGTGCCAGCAGATACAGGGGGCGGAACGAGCAGTACTTC. Amino acid sequence: CASRYRGRNEQYF.

V gene TRBV9 combines with J gene TRBJ2-1; D gene unclear. The CDR3 is 12 residues long. Germline CDR1 is SGDLS and CDR2 is YYNGEE. V was clipped by 4 bases and J by 8 bases, with 10 bases between them. Here the CDR3 reads CASSPRMDEQFF. The CDR3 DNA reads TGTGCCAGCAGCCCTAGGATGGATGAGCAGTTCTTC.

V is TRBV9 and J is TRBJ2-2; weak D call: TRBD2 (5 bases). The germline gives CDR1 SGDLS, CDR2 YYNGEE. V was cut by 0 bases and J by 2 bases, with 17 bases left in between. The CDR3 length is 18 residues. The chain's CDR3 is CASSVAGLAGYNTGELFF. As DNA, the CDR3 is TGTGCCAGCAGCGTAGCGGGGTTAGCAGGCTATAACACCGGGGAGCTGTTTTTT.

This chain uses TRBV30 with TRBJ2-5; weak D call: TRBD2 (6 bases). The CDR3 loop spans 13 amino acids. Trimming took 0 bases from V and 5 from J, leaving 10 bases between them. The germline V gene encodes CDR1 GTSNPN and CDR2 SVGIG (reference sequence). The CDR3 spells CAWSVRRGETQYF. CDR3 nucleotides: TGTGCCTGGAGTGTCCGGAGGGGTGAGACCCAGTACTTC.

The chain combines TRBV5-8 with TRBJ1-1; D perhaps matches TRBD1 (6 bases). Germline V gene sequence: CDR1 SGHTS, CDR2 YDEGEE. The CDR3 has 14 residues. V was clipped by 2 bases and J by 1 base, with 9 bases between them. CDR3 sequence (DNA): TGTGCCAGCAGCTTCTGGACAGCGAACACTGAAGCTTTCTTT. It translates to CASSFWTANTEAFF.

The chain joins TRBV27 to TRBJ2-2; 7 nucleotides align to TRBD1. The length of the CDR3 is 15 residues. Germline CDR1 and CDR2: MNHEY and SMNVEV (reference sequence). With 5 bases clipped from V and 0 bases from J, the junction kept 3 bases outside the gene matches. The CDR3, as DNA: TGTGCCAGCAGTCGAGGGACAGCGAACACCGGGGAGCTGTTTTTT. Amino acids: CASSRGTANTGELFF.

The chain uses TRBV7-3 and TRBJ2-3; 7 positions agree with TRBD2. The CDR3 runs to 14 residues. Unmatched junction bases numbered 3, after V lost 1 base and J lost 5 bases. Germline loops: CDR1 SGHTA, CDR2 FQGTGA. CDR3 region: CASSLRGGGDTQYF. CDR3 sequence (DNA): TGTGCCAGCAGCTTAAGGGGCGGGGGAGATACGCAGTATTTT.

The chain is built from TRBV5-4 and TRBJ2-7, with 10 bases identical to TRBD1. Germline loops: CDR1 SGHNT, CDR2 YYREEE (reference sequence). V was clipped by 4 bases and J by 3 bases; unmatched bases: 7. This CDR3 has 15 amino acids. CDR3 loop: CASSTQGTGVYEQYV. CDR3 bases: TGTGCCAGCAGCACCCAAGGGACAGGGGTCTACGAGCAGTACGTC.

The V gene is TRBV12-5, the J gene TRBJ2-1, with 9 bases fitting TRBD1. V dropped 1 base and J dropped 2; count of bases not matched to a gene: 6. This CDR3 has 17 residues. Germline CDR1 is LGHNT and CDR2 is FRNRAP. The CDR3 loop reads CASGLGPGQGTYNEQFF. The DNA of the CDR3 is TGTGCTAGTGGTTTGGGCCCCGGACAGGGGACCTACAATGAGCAGTTCTTC.

CDR3 sequence (DNA): TGTGCCAGTACGTGGCAGGGGGACACTGAAGCTTTCTTT. Amino acids: CASTWQGDTEAFF. The V call is TRBV19, the J call TRBJ1-1; 7 positions agree with TRBD1. The CDR3 sequence is 13 residues long. CDR1 is LNHDA and CDR2 is SQIVND in the germline V gene (reference sequence). Losses at the gene ends were 7 bases for V and 3 bases for J; bases not matched to a gene: 5.

This chain connects TRBV14 to TRBJ2-7; D is undetermined. CDR3 size: 11 residues. V lost 4 bases and J 1 base, leaving 2 bases between the germline ends. CDR1 is SGHDN and CDR2 is FVKESK in the germline V gene. The CDR3 sequence: CASSPSYEQYF. DNA for the CDR3: TGTGCCAGCAGCCCATCCTACGAGCAGTACTTC.

The rearrangement joins TRBV28 to TRBJ1-2, with TRBD1 as a possible D gene (6 bases). Trimming stripped 5 bases from V and 5 bases from J, with 9 bases between. Germline CDR1 MDHEN, CDR2 SYDVKM. The CDR3 loop spans 12 amino acids. This chain's CDR3 is CASSPDRYGYTF. The CDR3 region has the DNA TGTGCCAGCAGTCCGGACAGATATGGCTACACCTTC.

This chain connects TRBV7-2 to TRBJ2-7; D gene unclear. Trimming removed 2 bases from V and 3 bases from J, with 11 bases in between. From germline, CDR1 is SGHTA and CDR2 FQGNSA. The CDR3 runs 14 residues. The CDR3: CASSLPRPFYEQYF. The DNA for the CDR3 is TGTGCCAGCAGCTTACCGCGGCCATTCTACGAGCAGTACTTC.

This chain connects TRBV3-1 (or the pseudogene TRBV3-2) to TRBJ1-3, with D unresolved. Trimming took off 4 bases at V and 4 bases at J, with 14 bases between the two ends. This CDR3 region has 15 residues. From germline, CDR1 is LGHDT and CDR2 YNNKEL (reference sequence). CDR3 DNA sequence: TGTGCCAGCAGCCGCCGAAGCGCGAGCGGAAACACCATATATTTT. It codes for CASSRRSASGNTIYF.

In DNA form, the CDR3 reads TGTGCCAGCAGCTTACAGGGGGGCTCCTACGAGCAGTACTTC. Its protein is CASSLQGGSYEQYF. V usage is TRBV11-3 and J usage is TRBJ2-7; possibly TRBD1 for D (7 bases). In germline, CDR1 is SGHNT, CDR2 YENEEA. Deletions cut 2 bases from V and 0 bases from J, with 8 bases between. This CDR3 contains 14 residues.

The chain recombines TRBV3-1 (or the pseudogene TRBV3-2) with TRBJ1-1; TRBD1 aligns across 8 bases. Germline V gene sequence: CDR1 LGHDT, CDR2 YNNKEL (reference sequence). Unmatched junction bases numbered 9, after V lost 4 bases and J lost 5 bases. The CDR3 is 15 amino acids. The CDR3, as DNA: TGTGCCAGCAGCCCGGTCCAGGGGGCGGTTACTGAAGCTTTCTTT. This sequence encodes CASSPVQGAVTEAFF.